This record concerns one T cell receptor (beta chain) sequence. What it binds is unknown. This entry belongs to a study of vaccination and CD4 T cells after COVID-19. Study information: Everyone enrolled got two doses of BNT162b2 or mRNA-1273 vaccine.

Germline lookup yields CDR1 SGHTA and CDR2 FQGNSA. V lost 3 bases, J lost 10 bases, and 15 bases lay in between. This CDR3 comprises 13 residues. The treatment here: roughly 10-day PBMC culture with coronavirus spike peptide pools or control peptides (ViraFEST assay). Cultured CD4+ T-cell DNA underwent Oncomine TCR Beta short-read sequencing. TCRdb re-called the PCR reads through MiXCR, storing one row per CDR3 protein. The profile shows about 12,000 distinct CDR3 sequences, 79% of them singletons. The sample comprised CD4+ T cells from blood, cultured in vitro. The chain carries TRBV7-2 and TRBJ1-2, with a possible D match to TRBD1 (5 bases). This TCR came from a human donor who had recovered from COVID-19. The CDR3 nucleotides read TGTGCCAGCAGCTTTCCGGGACGGAGAGCCTACACCTTC. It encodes CASSFPGRRAYTF.